A selection of T cell receptor beta chains follows, all from one sample in a study of T cell clones after liver transplantation. Produced via immunoSEQ multiplex PCR; TCRdb's table is partial and in-frame only. The sample has fewer than 80,000 clones, about 85% seen once. The starting material was CD4+ T cells from blood, obtained about 50 months after liver transplant. The receptor source for this set is a human patient who received a liver transplant. The T cells may come from the graft donor. Each CDR3 is given with its conserved first and last residue. A D gene is named only where the DNA matches it firmly.

TRBJ2-2	-	TRBV19	CASSNGRDGELFF
TRBJ1-4	-	TRBV6-5	CASSRDGDEKLFF
TRBJ2-5	TRBD1	TRBV13	CASSLPGQGKTQYF
TRBJ2-7	TRBD1	TRBV27	CASSPDRAHEQYF
TRBJ1-2	-	TRBV30	CASSGGLGNYGYTF
TRBJ2-1	-	TRBV7-2	CASSRSVGDLEQFF
TRBJ2-2	TRBD1	TRBV7-2	CASSPRTGDSGELFF
TRBJ2-3	-	TRBV4-3	CASSQSDSSTDTQYF
TRBJ2-1	TRBD1	TRBV19	CASSIHGQDPQYPFF
TRBJ1-2	-	TRBV5-4	CASTGSWGGYTF
TRBJ2-7	TRBD1	TRBV4-2	CASSQRGQAAYEQYF
TRBJ2-5	-	TRBV7-7	CASSLGGGAETQYF
TRBJ1-4	-	TRBV15	CATSGSGGLGANEKLFF
TRBJ1-1	TRBD1	TRBV5-1	CASSTYSGGGSEAFF
TRBJ2-5	-	TRBV6-5	CASSYSRQETQYF
TRBJ2-7	-	TRBV6-1	CASSKDIPYEQYF
TRBJ1-3	TRBD1	TRBV18	CASSPRTGDSGNTIYF
TRBJ2-7	TRBD2	TRBV7-8	CASSPQASGINEQYF
TRBJ2-7	TRBD1	TRBV5-4	CASSLGQGEAYEQYF
TRBJ1-3	-	TRBV28	CASSSGNLRVFSGNTIYF
TRBJ2-3	-	TRBV4-3	CASSQFSLDTQYF
TRBJ2-3	-	TRBV28	CASSDRQGTADTQYF
TRBJ2-3	-	TRBV7-2	CASSDPGQVTDTQYF
TRBJ2-5	-	TRBV11-1	CASSQSGAETQYF
TRBJ2-3	-	TRBV7-9	CASSPEGLTDTQYF
TRBJ2-1	TRBD2	TRBV7-2	CASSPGLAGPYDEQFF
TRBJ1-1	-	TRBV5-4	CASRAGGHTTLEAFF
TRBJ1-1	-	TRBV6-6	CASSYNRRGMHTEAFF
TRBJ2-7	-	TRBV6-1	CASSESVYGYEQYF
TRBJ1-5	-	TRBV19	CASSQTTGSGQPQHF
TRBJ2-1	-	TRBV4-3	CASSPRGQSREQFF
TRBJ2-2	TRBD2	TRBV6-1	CASENLAGSTGELFF
TRBJ2-7	-	TRBV7-9	CASSLEVYEQYF
TRBJ1-4	-	TRBV29-1	CSARDNEKLFF
TRBJ1-5	-	TRBV19	CASSIEGQPQHF
TRBJ1-5	-	TRBV5-1	CASSPGGGKGQPQHF
TRBJ2-1	TRBD1	TRBV19	CASSPGTGDEQFF
TRBJ1-5	-	TRBV7-6	CASSFGSHQPQHF
TRBJ1-1	-	TRBV6-5	CASSYSNRNTEAFF
TRBJ2-1	TRBD2	TRBV11-3	CASSLGLAGVDNEQFF
TRBJ2-5	TRBD2	TRBV5-1	CASSLAGGSGQETQYF
TRBJ2-3	-	TRBV9	CASSAGVGQADTQYF
TRBJ1-2	-	TRBV7-2	CASTSNYGYTF
TRBJ2-5	TRBD2	TRBV5-1	CASGLAGGPYQETQYF
TRBJ2-3	-	TRBV18	CASSQGLGASTDTQYF
TRBJ2-5	-	TRBV7-9	CASSLVSGFYQETQYF
TRBJ1-1	TRBD1	TRBV27	CASSLSVRGEAFF
TRBJ1-5	-	TRBV6-5	CASSYSRGEQPQHF
TRBJ1-1	TRBD1	TRBV28	CASSRQGSEAFF
TRBJ2-5	-	TRBV5-1	CASSLAGGGNKETQYF
TRBJ1-2	TRBD1	TRBV27	CASSSQFRGQSYGSYTF
TRBJ2-3	TRBD1	TRBV18	CASSPRGLGHRGTDTQDTQYF